These T cell receptor beta chains were read from a single sample in a study of blood T cell repertoires in COVID-19. Using immunoSEQ multiplex PCR, the repertoire was profiled, and TCRdb retains in-frame clones only, with some absent. The profile covers 150,000 to 200,000 clones, with 80% to 90% appearing a single time and roughly 1.5% taken by the ten largest. Sequencing was performed on peripheral blood. The receptors here all came from a woman aged 45-59 years with acute or convalescent COVID-19. The CDR3 runs from the conserved cysteine through the conserved F or W. D genes are given only for firm matches. Size values are once, few and many counts, or a class for expanded clones, and some rows have none.

TRBV27	TRBD1	.	TRBJ1-3	CASSLTGDSGNTIYF	TGTGCCAGCAGCCTCACAGGGGACTCTGGAAACACCATATATTTT
TRBV5-1	.	.	TRBJ1-2	CASSLDSSYTF	TGCGCCAGCAGCTTGGATAGCAGCTACACCTTC
TRBV5-1	.	.	TRBJ2-1	CASSLAVVSEQFF	TGCGCCAGCAGCTTGGCCGTTGTCAGTGAGCAGTTCTTC
TRBV3-1/TRBV3-2	.	.	TRBJ1-1	CASSQEPGQKNTEAFF	TGTGCCAGCAGCCAAGAACCGGGACAAAAGAACACTGAAGCTTTCTTT
TRBV10-1	.	.	TRBJ2-1	CASSEQNEQFF	TGCGCCAGCAGTGAGCAGAATGAGCAGTTCTTC
TRBV21-1	.	.	TRBJ2-5	CASSPREGLTKETQYF	TGTGCCAGCAGCCCCCGCGAGGGACTGACTAAAGAGACCCAGTACTTC
TRBV4-3	.	.	TRBJ2-7	CASSQERWEPYEQYF	TGCGCCAGCAGCCAAGAACGATGGGAGCCCTACGAGCAGTACTTC
TRBV7-8	.	.	TRBJ1-4	CASSLFLAVQEKLFF	TGTGCCAGCAGCTTATTCCTGGCAGTTCAAGAAAAACTGTTTTTT
TRBV11-2	.	.	TRBJ2-5	CASSLVYGQETQYF	TGTGCCAGCAGCTTAGTTTACGGGCAAGAGACCCAGTACTTC
TRBV2	TRBD1	.	TRBJ2-4	CASRVDRGGTKNIQYF	TGTGCCAGCAGGGTGGACAGGGGGGGAACCAAAAACATTCAGTACTTC
TRBV27	TRBD1	.	TRBJ1-2	CASSPSPPTGITNYGYTF	TGTGCCAGCAGTCCCTCCCCCCCGACAGGGATAACTAACTATGGCTACACCTTC
TRBV19	.	.	TRBJ2-3	CASSTQGSTDTQYF	TGTGCCAGTAGTACTCAGGGCAGCACAGATACGCAGTATTTT
TRBV19	TRBD1	.	TRBJ1-2	CASSNTGGAYGYTF	TGTGCCAGTAGTAACACAGGGGGCGCCTATGGCTACACCTTC
TRBV13	.	.	TRBJ1-1	CASSSQGFTEAFF	TGTGCCAGCAGCTCCCAGGGATTCACTGAAGCTTTCTTT
TRBV6-5	TRBD1	.	TRBJ2-2	CASKRGQANTGELFF	TGTGCCAGCAAGAGGGGACAGGCGAACACCGGGGAGCTGTTTTTT
TRBV9	.	.	TRBJ1-6	CASSATDSRSQNSPLHF	TGTGCCAGCAGCGCTACGGACAGCCGCTCCCAGAATTCACCCCTCCACTTT
TRBV7-2	.	once	TRBJ2-1	CASSLGSSYNEQFF	TGTGCCAGCAGCTTGGGGAGCTCCTACAATGAGCAGTTCTTC
TRBV7-2	TRBD1	.	TRBJ1-2	CASSAGQPYGYTF	TGTGCCAGCAGCGCGGGACAGCCCTATGGCTACACCTTC
TRBV7-8	.	.	TRBJ1-6	CASSLAHRANSPLHF	TGTGCCAGCAGCTTAGCGCACAGGGCTAATTCACCCCTCCACTTT
TRBV5-4	TRBD2	once	TRBJ2-5	CASSLAGGRETQYF	TGTGCCAGCAGCCTAGCGGGGGGACGGGAGACCCAGTACTTC
TRBV7-2	.	.	TRBJ1-1	CASSLVGGNTEAFF	TGTGCCAGCAGCTTAGTCGGGGGTAACACTGAAGCTTTCTTT
TRBV6-2/TRBV6-3	.	.	TRBJ1-4	CASSATRKLFF	TGTGCCAGCAGTGCCACCCGGAAACTGTTTTTT
TRBV6-5	.	.	TRBJ1-1	CASSYSPGTEAFF	TGTGCCAGCAGTTACTCGCCGGGCACTGAAGCTTTCTTT
TRBV10-1	TRBD2	once	TRBJ2-2	CASSEALADHTGELFF	TGCGCCAGCAGTGAGGCTCTAGCGGACCACACCGGGGAGCTGTTTTTT
TRBV7-9	.	.	TRBJ1-2	CASSPLSGGYTF	TGTGCCAGCAGCCCGCTATCCGGTGGCTACACCTTC
TRBV2	.	.	TRBJ1-2	CASSEAEPLPGHGYTF	TGTGCCAGCAGTGAAGCGGAGCCCCTGCCTGGTCATGGCTACACCTTC
TRBV7-3	TRBD2	.	TRBJ2-3	CASSLNGRLAGSDTQYF	TGTGCCAGCAGCTTAAACGGGCGACTAGCGGGGTCGGATACGCAGTATTTT
TRBV6-1	.	.	TRBJ1-2	CASSEASTGPFYGYTF	TGTGCCAGCAGTGAAGCTTCGACAGGTCCCTTCTATGGCTACACCTTC
TRBV30	.	once	TRBJ1-2	CAWSRQTDYGYTF	TGTGCCTGGAGCCGGCAGACAGACTATGGCTACACCTTC
TRBV10-2	.	.	TRBJ2-5	CASSEGQGGETQYF	TGCGCCAGCAGTGAAGGGCAGGGCGGAGAGACCCAGTACTTC
TRBV20-1	TRBD2	.	TRBJ2-1	CSASTASGNNEQFF	TGCAGTGCTAGTACGGCTAGCGGGAACAATGAGCAGTTCTTC
TRBV19	.	few	TRBJ1-1	CASRKGTEAFF	TGTGCCAGTAGAAAGGGGACTGAAGCTTTCTTT
TRBV6-6	.	.	TRBJ2-1	CASTDRGNEQFF	TGTGCCAGCACCGACCGGGGGAATGAGCAGTTCTTC
TRBV27	.	.	TRBJ2-3	CASSFRGRSADTQYF	TGTGCCAGCAGTTTCAGAGGGAGGAGCGCAGATACGCAGTATTTT
TRBV7-9	.	.	TRBJ2-3	CASSLQGSPTDTQYF	TGTGCCAGCAGCTTACAGGGGTCCCCCACAGATACGCAGTATTTT
TRBV5-1	TRBD2	.	TRBJ2-3	CASGRGGPTDTQYF	TGCGCCAGTGGGCGGGGAGGGCCGACAGATACGCAGTATTTT
TRBV7-2	.	.	TRBJ1-4	CASSRDTGGEKLFF	TGTGCCAGCAGCAGGGACACGGGGGGTGAAAAACTGTTTTTT
TRBV6-6	TRBD1	.	TRBJ1-2	CATRPPGQGAGGYTF	TGTGCCACGCGACCCCCGGGACAGGGGGCTGGCGGCTACACCTTC
TRBV2	.	.	TRBJ1-1	CASSEVEDLEAFF	TGTGCCAGCAGTGAGGTCGAGGATCTTGAAGCTTTCTTT
TRBV7-2	.	.	TRBJ1-2	CASSLDGQFYGYTF	TGTGCCAGCAGCTTAGACGGACAGTTCTATGGCTACACCTTC
TRBV4-3	TRBD1	.	TRBJ1-1	CASSQSTGANTEAFF	TGCGCCAGCAGCCAGTCGACAGGGGCGAACACTGAAGCTTTCTTT
TRBV7-9	TRBD1	.	TRBJ1-2	CASSTTGQKANYGYTF	TGTGCCAGCAGCACCACGGGACAGAAAGCTAACTATGGCTACACCTTC
TRBV11-2	.	.	TRBJ1-2	CASSLLPPGGVGYGYTF	TGTGCCAGCAGCTTGTTACCGCCCGGGGGGGTAGGTTATGGCTACACCTTC
TRBV5-4	.	.	TRBJ1-1	CASSAQGVGTEAFF	TGTGCCAGCAGCGCACAGGGCGTTGGCACTGAAGCTTTCTTT
TRBV29-1	.	.	TRBJ2-7	CSVEHGYEQYF	TGCAGCGTTGAGCACGGCTACGAGCAGTACTTC
TRBV7-2	.	.	TRBJ1-6	CASSLLRDNSPLHF	TGTGCCAGCAGCTTACTCAGGGATAATTCACCCCTCCACTTT
TRBV9	TRBD1	.	TRBJ1-4	CASSAGQGNEKLFF	TGTGCCAGCAGCGCGGGACAGGGTAATGAAAAACTGTTTTTT
TRBV10-2	.	few	TRBJ1-2	CATSAGTYGYTF	TGCGCCACCAGCGCGGGGACTTATGGCTACACCTTC
TRBV5-6	.	.	TRBJ2-7	CASSLVVFGGFEQYF	TGTGCCAGCAGCTTGGTCGTATTTGGGGGGTTCGAGCAGTACTTC
TRBV29-1	TRBD2	.	TRBJ2-5	CSGLPGLAGVGTQYF	TGCAGCGGATTACCGGGACTAGCGGGAGTCGGGACCCAGTACTTC
TRBV30	TRBD2	.	TRBJ2-7	CAWSVLLLAEQYF	TGTGCCTGGAGTGTACTGTTACTAGCGGAGCAGTACTTC
TRBV6-5	.	once	TRBJ1-6	CASSYIAGANSPLHF	TGTGCCAGCAGTTACATTGCAGGCGCTAATTCACCCCTCCACTTT
TRBV19	TRBD1	.	TRBJ2-1	CASSIGYRGLKNEQFF	TGTGCCAGTAGTATAGGTTACAGGGGGCTAAAGAATGAGCAGTTCTTC
TRBV9	TRBD2	.	TRBJ2-4	CASSVVAGGPIQYF	TGTGCCAGCAGCGTAGTGGCGGGGGGGCCGATTCAGTACTTC